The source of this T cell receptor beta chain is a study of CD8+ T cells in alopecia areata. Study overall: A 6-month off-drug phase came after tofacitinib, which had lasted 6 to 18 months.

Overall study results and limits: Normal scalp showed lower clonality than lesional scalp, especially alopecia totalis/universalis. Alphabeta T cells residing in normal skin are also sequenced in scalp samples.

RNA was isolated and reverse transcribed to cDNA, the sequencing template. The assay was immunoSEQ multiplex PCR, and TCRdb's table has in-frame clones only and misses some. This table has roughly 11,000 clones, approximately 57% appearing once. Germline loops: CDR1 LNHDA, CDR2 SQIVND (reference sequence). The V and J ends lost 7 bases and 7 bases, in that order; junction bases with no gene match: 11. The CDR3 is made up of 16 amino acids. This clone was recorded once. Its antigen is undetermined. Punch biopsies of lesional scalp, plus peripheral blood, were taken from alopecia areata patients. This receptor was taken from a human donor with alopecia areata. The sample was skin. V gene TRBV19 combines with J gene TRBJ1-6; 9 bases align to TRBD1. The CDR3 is CASKIQTGTGNSPLHF. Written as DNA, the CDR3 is TGTGCCAGTAAGATCCAGACCGGGACAGGGAATTCACCCCTCCACTTT.